Reported below is one T cell receptor (beta chain). Antigen specificity is unknown. In terms of origin and age, donors were healthy Caucasian individuals from Russia aged roughly 6 to 95. These data originate in a study of blood T cells in healthy people across ages. Study-level points and caveats: Unknown CMV status may confound age-related changes in expanded clones. A strong correlation was seen between TCR beta diversity and naive T cell percentage.

The germline CDR1 and CDR2 sequences are SGHRS and YFSETQ. This CDR3 spans 15 amino acids. V dropped 0 bases and J dropped 7 bases, with 11 bases sitting between them. Using a J-beta primer mix together with a sample-barcoded 5' primer, a second PCR was run for roughly 6 to 11 cycles. MiXCR, run by TCRdb on the 5' RACE reads, gives a single entry per CDR3 protein. The data contain 450,000 to 650,000 distinct CDR3 sequences, around 24% of them singletons. In addition, the sample was reused for a study of T cells of mothers and their children.

Sequenced input: blood. The clonotype was recovered from a boy younger than 18 in good health. V and J are TRBV5-1 and TRBJ1-6, with D perhaps TRBD1 (5 bases). The CDR3 loop is CASSLEQAQNSPLHF. The CDR3, as DNA: TGCGCCAGCAGCTTGGAACAGGCCCAAAATTCACCCCTCCACTTT.